Below, one TCR beta chain is given with its context. This sample is drawn from a study of T-cell memory formation after mild COVID-19. In the study overall: TCR clusters were largely donor specific.

The CDR3 runs 16 residues. Looked up from germline, CDR1 is SGDLS and CDR2 is YYNGEE. Trimming stripped 0 bases from V and 0 bases from J, with 12 bases between. cDNA libraries for TCR alpha and TCR beta, carrying sample barcodes and UMIs, came from 5'RACE with constant-segment primers. MiXCR, applied by TCRdb to the 5' RACE reads, yields one record per CDR3 protein. The sample yields about 360,000 distinct CDR3 sequences, approximately 15% seen once. This sequence originates from a man younger than 30 who had mild COVID-19 (a few samples of this study predate the infection). Cell type and time point are not known. V usage is TRBV9 and J usage is TRBJ1-2; D unresolved. Material for sequencing was PBMCs or a T cell subset sorted from them (not recorded which). The CDR3 bases are TGTGCCAGCAGCGTAGCTACCGCTAACACTAACTATGGCTACACCTTC. Protein: CASSVATANTNYGYTF.